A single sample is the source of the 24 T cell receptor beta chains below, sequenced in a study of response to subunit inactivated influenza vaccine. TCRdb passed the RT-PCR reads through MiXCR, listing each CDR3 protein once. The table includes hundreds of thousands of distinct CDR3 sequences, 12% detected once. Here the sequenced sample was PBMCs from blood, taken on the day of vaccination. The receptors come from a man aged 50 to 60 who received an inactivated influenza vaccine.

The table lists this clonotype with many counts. CDR3 amino acids: CASSLDPDRGSEQYF. The CDR3 nucleotides are TGCGCCAGCAGCTTGGACCCAGACAGGGGAAGCGAGCAGTACTTC. The chain uses TRBV5-1 and TRBJ2-7; 8 bases line up with TRBD1. The CDR3 sequence is 15 residues long. Germline V gene lookup returns CDR1 SGHRS and CDR2 YFSETQ. The J segment lost 6 bases and the V segment lost 0 bases, leaving 8 bases of the junction unmatched. Together with reference TRBV5-1 and TRBJ2-7, the CDR3 gives the full variable domain: KAGVTQTPRYLIKTRGQQVTLSCSPISGHRSVSWYQQTPGQGLQFLFEYFSETQRNKGNFPGRFSGRQFSNSRSEMNVSTLELGDSALYLCASSLDPDRGSEQYFGPGTRLTVT.

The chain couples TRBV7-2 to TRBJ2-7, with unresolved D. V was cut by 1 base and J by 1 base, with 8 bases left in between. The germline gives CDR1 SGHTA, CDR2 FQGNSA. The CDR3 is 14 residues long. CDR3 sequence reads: CASSLEGGSYEQYF. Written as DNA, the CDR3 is TGTGCCAGCAGCTTAGAGGGCGGTTCCTACGAGCAGTACTTC.

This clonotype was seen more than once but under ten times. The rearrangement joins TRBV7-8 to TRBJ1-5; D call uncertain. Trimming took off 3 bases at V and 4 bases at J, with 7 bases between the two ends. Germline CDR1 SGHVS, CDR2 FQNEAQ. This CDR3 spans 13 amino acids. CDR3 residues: CASSLMQNQPQHF. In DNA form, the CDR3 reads TGTGCCAGCAGCTTGATGCAGAATCAGCCCCAGCATTTT. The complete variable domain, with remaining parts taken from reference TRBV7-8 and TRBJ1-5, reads GAGVSQSPRYKVAKRGQDVALRCDPISGHVSLFWYQQALGQGPEFLTYFQNEAQLDKSGLPSDRFFAERPEGSVSTLKIQRTQQEDSAVYLCASSLMQNQPQHFGDGTRLSIL.

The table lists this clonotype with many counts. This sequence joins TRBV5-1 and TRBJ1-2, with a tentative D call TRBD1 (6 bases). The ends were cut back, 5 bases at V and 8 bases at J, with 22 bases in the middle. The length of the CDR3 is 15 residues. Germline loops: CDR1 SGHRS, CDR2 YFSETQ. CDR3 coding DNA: TGCGCCAGCAGGGCCGTTCTTACAGGGTTACAAGGCTACACCTTC. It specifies CASRAVLTGLQGYTF.

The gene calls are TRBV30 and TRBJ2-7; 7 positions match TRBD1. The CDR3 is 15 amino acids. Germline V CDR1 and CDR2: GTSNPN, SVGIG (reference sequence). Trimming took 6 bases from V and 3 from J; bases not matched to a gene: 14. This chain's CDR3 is CACTPRAGGFYEQYF. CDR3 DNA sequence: TGTGCCTGTACTCCCCGGGCAGGGGGTTTCTACGAGCAGTACTTC.

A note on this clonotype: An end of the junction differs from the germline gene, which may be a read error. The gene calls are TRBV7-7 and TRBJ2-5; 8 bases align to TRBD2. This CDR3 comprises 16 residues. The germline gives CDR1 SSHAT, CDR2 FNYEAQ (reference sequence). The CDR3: CASSPLAGKLQETQYF. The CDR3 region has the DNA TGTGCTAGCAGCCCCTTAGCGGGGAAACTCCAAGAGACCCAGTACTTC. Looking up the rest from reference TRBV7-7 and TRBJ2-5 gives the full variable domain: GAGVSQSPRYKVTKRGQDVTLRCDPISSHATLYWYQQALGQGPEFLTYFNYEAQPDKSGLPSDRFSAERPEGSISTLTIQRTEQRDSAMYRCASSPLAGKLQETQYFGPGTRLLVL.

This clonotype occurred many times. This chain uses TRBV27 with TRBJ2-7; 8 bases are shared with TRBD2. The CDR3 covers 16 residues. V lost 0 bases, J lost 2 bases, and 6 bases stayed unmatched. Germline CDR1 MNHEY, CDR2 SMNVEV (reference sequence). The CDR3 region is CASSLSAPGGAYEQYF. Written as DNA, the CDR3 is TGTGCCAGCAGTTTATCGGCCCCGGGGGGGGCCTACGAGCAGTACTTC.

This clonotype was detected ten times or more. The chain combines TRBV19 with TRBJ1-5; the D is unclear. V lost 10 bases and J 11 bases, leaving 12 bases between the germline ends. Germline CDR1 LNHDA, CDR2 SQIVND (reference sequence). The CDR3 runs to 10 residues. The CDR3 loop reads CAMREVSQHF. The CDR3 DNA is TGTGCCATGAGGGAGGTGTCCCAGCATTTT. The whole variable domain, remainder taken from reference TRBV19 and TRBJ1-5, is DGGITQSPKYLFRKEGQNVTLSCEQNLNHDAMYWYRQDPGQGLRLIYYSQIVNDFQKGDIAEGYSVSREKKESFPLTVTSAQKNPTAFYLCAMREVSQHFGDGTRLSIL.

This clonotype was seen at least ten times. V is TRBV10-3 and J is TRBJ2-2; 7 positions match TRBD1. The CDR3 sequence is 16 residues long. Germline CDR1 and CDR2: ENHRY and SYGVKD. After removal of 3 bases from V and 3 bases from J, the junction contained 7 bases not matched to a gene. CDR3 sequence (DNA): TGTGCCATCAGTGATCACACAGGGGCGGACACCGGGGAGCTGTTTTTT. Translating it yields CAISDHTGADTGELFF.

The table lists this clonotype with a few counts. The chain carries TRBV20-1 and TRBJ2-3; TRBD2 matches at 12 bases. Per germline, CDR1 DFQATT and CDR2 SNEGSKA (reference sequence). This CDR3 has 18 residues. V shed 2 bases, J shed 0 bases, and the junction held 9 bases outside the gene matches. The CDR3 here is CSARPTSGRFSSTDTQYF. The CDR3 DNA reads TGCAGTGCTAGACCCACTAGCGGGAGGTTCTCTAGCACAGATACGCAGTATTTT.

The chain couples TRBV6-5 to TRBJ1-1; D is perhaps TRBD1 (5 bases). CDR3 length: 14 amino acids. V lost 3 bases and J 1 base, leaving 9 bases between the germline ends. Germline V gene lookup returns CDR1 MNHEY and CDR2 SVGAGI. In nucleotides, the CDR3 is TGTGCCAGCAGTTATGTCACAGGGAACACTGAAGCTTTCTTT. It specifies CASSYVTGNTEAFF.

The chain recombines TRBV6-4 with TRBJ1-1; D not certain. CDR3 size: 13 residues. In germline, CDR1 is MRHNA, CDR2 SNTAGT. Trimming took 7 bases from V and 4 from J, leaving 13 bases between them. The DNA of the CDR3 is TGTGCCAGCAAGCTCGGGCTTGTCACTGAAGCTTTCTTT. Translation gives CASKLGLVTEAFF.

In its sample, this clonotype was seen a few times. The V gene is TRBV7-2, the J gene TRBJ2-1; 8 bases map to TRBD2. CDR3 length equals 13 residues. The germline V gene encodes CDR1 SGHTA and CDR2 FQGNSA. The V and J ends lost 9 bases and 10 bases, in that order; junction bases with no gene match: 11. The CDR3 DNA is TGTGCCAGTGGCGGGGGGATGTATTCGGAGCAGTTCTTC. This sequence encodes CASGGGMYSEQFF.

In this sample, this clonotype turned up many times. CDR3 protein: CASSETAISTDTQYF. CDR3 DNA: TGTGCCAGCAGTGAAACAGCTATAAGCACAGATACGCAGTATTTT. The chain has TRBV25-1 and TRBJ2-3; no definite D call. Per germline, CDR1 MGHDK and CDR2 SYGVNS. Trimming cost V 2 bases and J 0 bases, with 9 bases left between them. This CDR3 has 15 residues. Looking up the rest from reference TRBV25-1 and TRBJ2-3 gives the full variable domain: EADIYQTPRYLVIGTGKKITLECSQTMGHDKMYWYQQDPGMELHLIHYSYGVNSTEKGDLSSESTVSRIRTEHFPLTLESARPSHTSQYLCASSETAISTDTQYFGPGTRLTVL.

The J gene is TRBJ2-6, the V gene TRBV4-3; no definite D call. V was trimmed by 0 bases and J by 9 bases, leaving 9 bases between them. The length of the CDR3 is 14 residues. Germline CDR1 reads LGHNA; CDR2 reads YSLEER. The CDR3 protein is CASSQESSLNVLTF. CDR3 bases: TGCGCCAGCAGCCAAGAAAGCTCTCTCAACGTCCTGACTTTC.

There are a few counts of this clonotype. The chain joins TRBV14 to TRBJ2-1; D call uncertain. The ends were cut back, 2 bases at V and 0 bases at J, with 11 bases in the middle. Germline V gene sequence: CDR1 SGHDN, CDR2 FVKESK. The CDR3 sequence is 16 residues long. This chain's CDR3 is CASSQWVSSSYNEQFF. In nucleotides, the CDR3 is TGTGCCAGCAGCCAATGGGTATCGAGCTCCTACAATGAGCAGTTCTTC.

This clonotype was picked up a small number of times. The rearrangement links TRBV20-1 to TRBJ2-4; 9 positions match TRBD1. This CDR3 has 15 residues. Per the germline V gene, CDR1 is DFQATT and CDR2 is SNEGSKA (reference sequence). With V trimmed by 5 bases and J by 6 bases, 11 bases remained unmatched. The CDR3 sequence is CSAPGTGTLGNIQYF. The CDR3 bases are TGCAGTGCTCCCGGGACAGGGACCTTGGGAAACATTCAGTACTTC.

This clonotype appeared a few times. The CDR3 reads CASSQVGGGRAGNEQFF. Here the CDR3 DNA reads TGTGCCAGCAGCCAAGTCGGAGGCGGGAGGGCCGGGAATGAGCAGTTCTTC. The chain uses TRBV3-1 and TRBJ2-1; 9 bases map to TRBD2. CDR1 and CDR2 (germline): LGHDT, YNNKEL (reference sequence). V lost 1 base and J lost 7; bases outside the gene matches: 11. The CDR3 consists of 17 residues.

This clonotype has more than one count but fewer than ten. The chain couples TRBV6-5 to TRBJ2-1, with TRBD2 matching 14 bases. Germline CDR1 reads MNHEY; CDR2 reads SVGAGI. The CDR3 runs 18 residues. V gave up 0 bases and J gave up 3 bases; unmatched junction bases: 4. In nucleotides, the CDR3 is TGTGCCAGCAGTTACTCGACTAGCGGGAGGGGAAGCTACAATGAGCAGTTCTTC. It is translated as CASSYSTSGRGSYNEQFF.

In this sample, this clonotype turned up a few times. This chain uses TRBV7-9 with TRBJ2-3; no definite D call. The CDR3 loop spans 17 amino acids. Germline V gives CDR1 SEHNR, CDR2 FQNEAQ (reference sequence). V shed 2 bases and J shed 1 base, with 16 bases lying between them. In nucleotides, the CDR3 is TGTGCCAGCAGCTTAACGTCCCCGGTCCTTGGCACAGATACGCAGTATTTT. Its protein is CASSLTSPVLGTDTQYF.

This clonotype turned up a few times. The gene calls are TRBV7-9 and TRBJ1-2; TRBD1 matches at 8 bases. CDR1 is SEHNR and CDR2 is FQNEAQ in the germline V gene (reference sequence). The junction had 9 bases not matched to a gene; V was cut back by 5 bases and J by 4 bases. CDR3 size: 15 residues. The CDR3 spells CASSQLDREGYGYTF. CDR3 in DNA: TGTGCCAGCAGCCAGTTGGACAGGGAGGGCTATGGCTACACCTTC.

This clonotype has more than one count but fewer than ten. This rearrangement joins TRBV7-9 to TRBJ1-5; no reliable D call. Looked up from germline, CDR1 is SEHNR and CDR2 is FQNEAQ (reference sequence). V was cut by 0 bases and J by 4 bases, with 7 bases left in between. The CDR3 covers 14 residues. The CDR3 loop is CASSLASRNQPQHF. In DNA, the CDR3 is TGTGCCAGCAGCTTAGCAAGCCGGAATCAGCCCCAGCATTTT. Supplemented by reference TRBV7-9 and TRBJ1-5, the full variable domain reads DTGVSQNPRHKITKRGQNVTFRCDPISEHNRLYWYRQTLGQGPEFLTYFQNEAQLEKSRLLSDRFSAERPKGSFSTLEIQRTEQGDSAMYLCASSLASRNQPQHFGDGTRLSIL.

The CDR3 DNA reads TGTGCCAGCAGCCCCTTAGCGGGAGGTGGGACCGGGGAGCTGTTTTTT. This codes for CASSPLAGGGTGELFF. This rearrangement joins TRBV3-1 to TRBJ2-2, with 10 positions matching TRBD2. Germline V CDR1 and CDR2: LGHDT, YNNKEL (reference sequence). The CDR3 totals 16 residues. J lost 5 bases, V lost 4 bases, and 7 bases had no gene match.

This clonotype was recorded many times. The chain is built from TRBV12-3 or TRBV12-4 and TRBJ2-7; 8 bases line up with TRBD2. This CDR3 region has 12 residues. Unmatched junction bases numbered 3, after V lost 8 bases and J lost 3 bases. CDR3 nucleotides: TGTGCCAGCGAAGCGGGAGACTACGAGCAGTACTTC. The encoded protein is CASEAGDYEQYF.